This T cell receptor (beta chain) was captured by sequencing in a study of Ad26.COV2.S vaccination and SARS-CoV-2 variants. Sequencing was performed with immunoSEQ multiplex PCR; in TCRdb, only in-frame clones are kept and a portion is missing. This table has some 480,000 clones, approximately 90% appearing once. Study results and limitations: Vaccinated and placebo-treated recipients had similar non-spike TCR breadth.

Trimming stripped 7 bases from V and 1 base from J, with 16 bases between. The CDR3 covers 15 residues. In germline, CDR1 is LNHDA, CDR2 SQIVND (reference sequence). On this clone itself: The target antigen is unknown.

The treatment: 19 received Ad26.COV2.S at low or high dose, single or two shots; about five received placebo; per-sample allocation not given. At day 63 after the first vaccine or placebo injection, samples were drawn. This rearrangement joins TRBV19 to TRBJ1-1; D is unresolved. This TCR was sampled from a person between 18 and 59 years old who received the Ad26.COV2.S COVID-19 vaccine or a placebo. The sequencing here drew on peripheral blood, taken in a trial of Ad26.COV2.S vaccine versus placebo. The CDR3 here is CASKRGGLKNTEAFF. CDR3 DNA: TGTGCCAGTAAACGTGGTGGGCTGAAGAACACTGAAGCTTTCTTT.